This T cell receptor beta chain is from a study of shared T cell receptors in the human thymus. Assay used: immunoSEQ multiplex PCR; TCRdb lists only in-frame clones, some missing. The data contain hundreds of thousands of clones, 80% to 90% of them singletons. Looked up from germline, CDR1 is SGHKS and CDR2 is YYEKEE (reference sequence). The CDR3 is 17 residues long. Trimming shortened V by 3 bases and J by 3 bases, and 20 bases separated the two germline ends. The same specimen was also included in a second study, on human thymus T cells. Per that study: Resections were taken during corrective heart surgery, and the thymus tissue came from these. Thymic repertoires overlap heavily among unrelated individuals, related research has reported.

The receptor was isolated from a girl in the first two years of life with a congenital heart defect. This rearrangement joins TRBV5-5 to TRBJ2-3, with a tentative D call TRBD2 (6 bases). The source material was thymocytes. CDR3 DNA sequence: TGTGCCAGCAGCTACGGAGAACGGGGAGGAGGGACAGATACGCAGTATTTT. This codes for CASSYGERGGGTDTQYF.